Each of the 20 T cell receptor beta chains below was sequenced from the same sample in a study of cytomegalovirus exposure and HLA in healthy donors. Using immunoSEQ multiplex PCR, the repertoire was profiled, and TCRdb retains in-frame clones only, with some absent. The table records 65,000 or so clones, just over 90% of them present only once. The sequencing input was PBMCs. The receptors originated from a young woman in good health and CMV-seronegative.

This chain joins TRBV15 and TRBJ2-5; possible D gene TRBD2, 6 bases. Looked up from germline, CDR1 is LNHNV and CDR2 is YYDKDF (reference sequence). Trimming left V 3 bases short and J 9 bases short, with 29 bases between. CDR3 length: 18 residues. The CDR3, as DNA: TGTGCCACCAGCAGGGCGGGATTCTCCGACCGTCACCCAAGAGCCCAGTACTTC. Protein sequence: CATSRAGFSDRHPRAQYF. Full variable domain (rest looked up from reference TRBV15 and TRBJ2-5): DAMVIQNPRYQVTQFGKPVTLSCSQTLNHNVMYWYQQKSSQAPKLLFHYYDKDFNNEADTPDNFQSRRPNTSFCFLDIRSPGLGDTAMYLCATSRAGFSDRHPRAQYFGPGTRLLVL.

The V and J genes are TRBV27 and TRBJ2-3; TRBD2 agrees at 12 bases. Losses at the gene ends were 2 bases for V and 0 bases for J; bases not matched to a gene: 6. The CDR3 is made up of 18 amino acids. Germline V gene lookup returns CDR1 MNHEY and CDR2 SMNVEV (reference sequence). Written as DNA, the CDR3 is TGTGCCAGCAGTTTAGTACTAGCGGGGGGTCCAAGCACAGATACGCAGTATTTT. Residues: CASSLVLAGGPSTDTQYF.

This chain uses TRBV6-4 with TRBJ1-1; TRBD1 might be the D (5 bases). The germline CDR1 and CDR2 sequences are MRHNA and SNTAGT. Trimming cost V 2 bases and J 1 base, with 8 bases left between them. This CDR3 contains 14 residues. CDR3 protein: CASSDIRANTEAFF. The CDR3 coding sequence is TGTGCCAGCAGTGACATCAGGGCGAACACTGAAGCTTTCTTT.

The chain couples TRBV27 to TRBJ2-1; TRBD2 matches at 14 bases. In germline, CDR1 is MNHEY, CDR2 SMNVEV (reference sequence). Germline trimming cut 6 bases from V and 9 bases from J; bases unmatched to any gene: 10. CDR3 length equals 16 residues. The CDR3 DNA reads TGTGCCAGCAGACCTGGGACTAGCGGGAGTCCAGGTGAGCAGTTCTTC. This sequence encodes CASRPGTSGSPGEQFF.

V is TRBV11-3 and J is TRBJ2-5, with unresolved D. V was shortened by 4 bases and J by 3 bases, with 21 bases between the two germline ends. The germline V gene has CDR1 SGHNT and CDR2 YENEEA. The length of the CDR3 is 17 residues. The DNA for the CDR3 is TGTGCCAGCAGCTCCCCCTTTGAAGCGCCGATTAAAGAGACCCAGTACTTC. The encoded protein is CASSSPFEAPIKETQYF.

The chain is built from TRBV5-6 and TRBJ2-7; 9 bases are a match to TRBD1. V dropped 3 bases and J dropped 6; count of bases not matched to a gene: 7. CDR1 and CDR2 (germline): SGHDT, YYEEEE. The CDR3 spans 14 residues. Written as DNA, the CDR3 is TGTGCCAGCAGCTCCGGGACAGGGTCGGTCGAGCAGTACTTC. Protein: CASSSGTGSVEQYF.

This chain joins TRBV27 and TRBJ2-7, with 8 bases identical to TRBD2. The V gene's germline CDR1 is MNHEY and CDR2 SMNVEV (reference sequence). The junction had 9 bases not matched to a gene; V was cut back by 5 bases and J by 3 bases. The length of the CDR3 is 15 residues. CDR3 amino acids: CASSLYSGSYYEQYF. CDR3 DNA sequence: TGTGCCAGCAGTCTCTACAGCGGGAGTTACTACGAGCAGTACTTC.

The V call is TRBV18, the J call TRBJ2-5; 8 bases match TRBD2. The CDR3 contains 15 residues. The germline CDR1 and CDR2 sequences are KGHSH and LQKENI. V lost 0 bases to trimming and J lost 2 bases; unmatched junction nucleotides: 2. For the CDR3, the DNA is TGTGCCAGCTCACCACCGGCGGGGGGACAAGAGACCCAGTACTTC. Its protein is CASSPPAGGQETQYF.

The chain joins TRBV28 to TRBJ2-7, with D uncertain. Germline V CDR1 and CDR2: MDHEN, SYDVKM. V lost 6 bases, J lost 4 bases, and 10 bases lay in between. The CDR3 is 12 amino acids. For the CDR3, the DNA is TGTGCCAGCAGCCTTACCGGGTACGAGCAGTACTTC. Residues: CASSLTGYEQYF.

The J gene is TRBJ1-4, the V gene TRBV2; 7 bases fit TRBD1. The CDR3 has 16 residues. Germline values: CDR1 SNHLY, CDR2 FYNNEI. V was clipped by 2 bases and J by 2 bases; unmatched bases: 5. The CDR3 coding sequence is TGTGCCAGCAGTGAATTTCGACAGGGTACTAATGAAAAACTGTTTTTT. Translated: CASSEFRQGTNEKLFF.

The chain employs TRBV18 and TRBJ1-1, with D possibly TRBD1 on 5 matching bases. Germline V gene lookup returns CDR1 KGHSH and CDR2 LQKENI. CDR3 length equals 13 residues. Trimming shortened V by 6 bases and J by 6 bases, and 14 bases separated the two germline ends. The CDR3 DNA follows: TGTGCCAGCTCGACTCCAGGGAGGGCTGAAGCTTTCTTT. It translates to CASSTPGRAEAFF.

Written as DNA, the CDR3 is TGTGCCAGCAGTACGCCTTTAGATTATAGCAATCAGCCCCAGCATTTT. As protein: CASSTPLDYSNQPQHF. J is TRBJ1-5 and V is TRBV28; no definite D call. With 5 bases removed from V and 0 bases from J, the gap between germline ends came to 14 bases. This CDR3 contains 16 residues. Germline V gene lookup returns CDR1 MDHEN and CDR2 SYDVKM.

A few counts support this clone. The V call is TRBV4-3, the J call TRBJ2-3; a possible D gene is TRBD1 (6 bases). Trimming took 0 bases from V and 7 from J, leaving 8 bases between them. Looked up from germline, CDR1 is LGHNA and CDR2 is YSLEER. The CDR3 has 13 amino acids. CDR3 coding DNA: TGCGCCAGCAGCCAAGACAGGGGATATACGCAGTATTTT. It encodes CASSQDRGYTQYF.

This clone was counted a few times. This sample also contains other DNA sequences that code for the same CDR3. This rearrangement joins TRBV9 to TRBJ1-2, with a possible D match to TRBD1 (6 bases). V shed 0 bases and J shed 0 bases, with 6 bases lying between them. Looked up from germline, CDR1 is SGDLS and CDR2 is YYNGEE. The CDR3 is 14 residues long. The CDR3 sequence: CASSVGTANYGYTF. The CDR3 DNA reads TGTGCCAGCAGCGTAGGGACAGCTAACTATGGCTACACCTTC.

The chain joins TRBV2 to TRBJ1-2, with D maybe TRBD1 (5 bases). CDR1 and CDR2 from the germline V gene are SNHLY and FYNNEI. V lost 10 bases to trimming and J lost 4 bases, with 10 bases between them. The CDR3 spans 11 residues. CDR3 sequence: CAKRGIYGYTF. CDR3 DNA sequence: TGTGCCAAAAGGGGTATCTATGGCTACACCTTC.

V and J are TRBV9 and TRBJ1-3; D gene unclear. Germline CDR1 and CDR2: SGDLS and YYNGEE. The V end lost 7 bases, the J end lost 1 base, and 6 bases lay between the germline ends. The CDR3 has 12 residues. In nucleotides, the CDR3 is TGTGCCAGCGCTCAGTCTGGAAACACCATATATTTT. This translates into CASAQSGNTIYF.

The rearrangement links TRBV6-1 to TRBJ1-2; tentative D call: TRBD1 (6 bases). Germline V CDR1 and CDR2: MNHNS, SASEGT. CDR3 length: 17 amino acids. V was trimmed by 3 bases and J by 0 bases, leaving 17 bases between them. Here the CDR3 reads CASSDPPGQNSNYGYTF. For the CDR3, the DNA is TGTGCCAGCAGTGACCCACCAGGACAGAATTCTAACTATGGCTACACCTTC.

The gene calls are TRBV2 and TRBJ2-7; 8 bases align to TRBD2. V dropped 5 bases and J dropped 1; count of bases not matched to a gene: 1. In germline, CDR1 is SNHLY, CDR2 FYNNEI. The CDR3 covers 13 residues. The CDR3 loop is CASSKRESYEQYF. The CDR3, as DNA: TGTGCCAGCAGTAAGCGGGAGTCCTACGAGCAGTACTTC.

This chain uses TRBV11-3 with TRBJ2-3; weak D call: TRBD1 (6 bases). This CDR3 is built from 15 residues. V lost 7 bases to trimming and J lost 2 bases, with 16 bases between them. The germline CDR1 and CDR2 sequences are SGHNT and YENEEA. CDR3 sequence: CASTQGGYNTDTQYF. CDR3 DNA sequence: TGTGCCAGCACCCAAGGGGGTTACAACACAGATACGCAGTATTTT.

The chain employs TRBV25-1 and TRBJ2-7; TRBD1 might be the D (6 bases). V dropped 3 bases and J dropped 4 bases, with 16 bases sitting between them. The CDR3 length is 15 residues. Germline assignment: CDR1 MGHDK and CDR2 SYGVNS. In nucleotides, the CDR3 is TGTGCCAGCAGTGATAGTACAGGGAAGTTGTACGAGCAGTACTTC. Amino acids: CASSDSTGKLYEQYF.